This T cell receptor beta chain derives from a study of shared clonotypes between healthy human individuals. This CDR3 contains 17 residues. Germline V gene sequence: CDR1 MGHRA, CDR2 YSYEKL. V was pared by 4 bases and J by 0 bases, with 18 bases between. In the naive CD8 group, cells lacked CD45RO and were positively selected for CCR7, so terminally differentiated effector memory CD45RA+ cells were left out. Deep-level settings were used for running the assay. Original processing notes: ImmunoSEQ gave junction-only sequences without quality scores, so filtering differed. Some clones are missing from TCRdb's copy, which holds only in-frame ones; the method was immunoSEQ multiplex PCR. The V and J calls and the clone size are those of that table, but D and trimming were determined from the DNA. The table lists under 850,000 clones, nearly 95% of them singletons. About this clone: Its antigen is still unknown.

Findings and caveats of the study: Sharing across four donors was highest in naive CD4 (around 5%) and lowest in memory CD8 (approximately 0.4%).

This TCR derives from a man younger than 40 in good health. This chain joins TRBV4-1 and TRBJ1-1, with D hard to call. Sequenced material: naive CD8+ T cells sorted from blood. CDR3 loop: CASSPSAGRVMNTEAFF. The CDR3 nucleotides are TGCGCCAGCAGCCCCTCCGCCGGGCGAGTCATGAACACTGAAGCTTTCTTT.